This T cell receptor beta chain derives from a study of blood T cells in healthy people across ages. Regarding the study as a whole: Older age went with lower TCR beta diversity per million T cells, in a roughly linear way.

PCR was performed a second time for roughly 6 to 12 cycles using a sample-barcoded 5' primer and a J-beta primer mix. CDR3-containing paired-end reads numbering at least 2.5 million came from each sample. TCRdb processed the 5' RACE reads anew with MiXCR; each CDR3 protein has one entry. Here the sample spans about 1.8 million distinct CDR3 sequences, just under 50% being singletons. CDR3 length equals 12 residues. Trimming took 10 bases from V and 11 from J, leaving 20 bases between them. Germline V gene sequence: CDR1 ENHRY, CDR2 SYGVKD. Details on this clonotype: No antigen is known for it.

This receptor was obtained from a woman in her thirties or forties in good health. V and J are TRBV10-3 and TRBJ2-5; the D call may be TRBD1 or TRBD2 (5 bases each). Sequenced: blood. The CDR3 DNA reads as TGTGCCAGTACCGGGACGGCGAATGAGCAGTACTTC. This codes for CASTGTANEQYF.